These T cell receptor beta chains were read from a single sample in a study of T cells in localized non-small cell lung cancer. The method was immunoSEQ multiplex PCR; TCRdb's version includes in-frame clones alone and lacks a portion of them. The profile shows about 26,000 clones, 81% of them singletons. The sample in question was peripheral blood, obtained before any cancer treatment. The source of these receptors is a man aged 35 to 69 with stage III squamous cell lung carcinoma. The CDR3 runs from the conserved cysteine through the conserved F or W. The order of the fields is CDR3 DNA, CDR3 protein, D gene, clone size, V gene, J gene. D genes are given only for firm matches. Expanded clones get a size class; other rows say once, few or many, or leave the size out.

cdr3_nt: TGTGCCAGCAGCACCGGACAGGCAGGTGAAAAACTGTTTTTT
cdr3_aa: CASSTGQAGEKLFF
d_call: TRBD1
clone_size: few
v_call: TRBV7-6
j_call: TRBJ1-4

cdr3_nt: TGTGCCAGCAGTGAGGGTCCTAGCACAGATACGCAGTATTTT
cdr3_aa: CASSEGPSTDTQYF
d_call: NA
clone_size: NA
v_call: TRBV6-1
j_call: TRBJ2-3

cdr3_nt: TGTGCGGGTGGACGGAGGGGGGTTAGGAATGAGCAGTTCTTC
cdr3_aa: CAGGRRGVRNEQFF
d_call: NA
clone_size: NA
v_call: TRBV30
j_call: TRBJ2-1

cdr3_nt: TGCAGCGTTGAAGAAATGAACAGGGTTGACTATGGCTACACCTTC
cdr3_aa: CSVEEMNRVDYGYTF
d_call: NA
clone_size: NA
v_call: TRBV29-1
j_call: TRBJ1-2

cdr3_nt: TGTGCCAGCAGTGAAGTTGGGGGACAGCGGCGGGGCTATGGCTACACCTTC
cdr3_aa: CASSEVGGQRRGYGYTF
d_call: TRBD1
clone_size: NA
v_call: TRBV6-1
j_call: TRBJ1-2

cdr3_nt: TGTGCCAGCAGTGAAGACGCGGGAGGTTCCTACAATGAGCAGTTCTTC
cdr3_aa: CASSEDAGGSYNEQFF
d_call: TRBD2
clone_size: NA
v_call: TRBV6-1
j_call: TRBJ2-1

cdr3_nt: TGTGCCAGCAGCTTCTCTGAAGAGGGGCTCAGGCAAGAGACCCAGTACTTC
cdr3_aa: CASSFSEEGLRQETQYF
d_call: NA
clone_size: NA
v_call: TRBV5-6
j_call: TRBJ2-5

cdr3_nt: TGTGCCAGCAGTACTCTGGGGGGGAGGCTGGGGGAGACCCAGTACTTC
cdr3_aa: CASSTLGGRLGETQYF
d_call: TRBD2
clone_size: NA
v_call: TRBV27
j_call: TRBJ2-5

cdr3_nt: TGTGCCAGCTCACAAGGACAGGGTCAAGAGACCCAGTACTTC
cdr3_aa: CASSQGQGQETQYF
d_call: TRBD1
clone_size: NA
v_call: TRBV18
j_call: TRBJ2-5

cdr3_nt: TGTGCCAGCAGCTTCGAAGATTACGAGCAGTACTTC
cdr3_aa: CASSFEDYEQYF
d_call: NA
clone_size: NA
v_call: TRBV7-9
j_call: TRBJ2-7

cdr3_nt: TGTGCCAGCGAGGAATTCCAACAGCCCCAGCATTTT
cdr3_aa: CASEEFQQPQHF
d_call: NA
clone_size: NA
v_call: TRBV27
j_call: TRBJ1-5

cdr3_nt: TGTGCCACCAGCAGCTTGGGGCAAGAGACCCAGTACTTC
cdr3_aa: CATSSLGQETQYF
d_call: NA
clone_size: NA
v_call: TRBV15
j_call: TRBJ2-5

cdr3_nt: TGTGCCAGCAGCGCACCTCTTTCACCCCTCCACTTT
cdr3_aa: CASSAPLSPLHF
d_call: NA
clone_size: once
v_call: TRBV11-2
j_call: TRBJ1-6

cdr3_nt: TGTGCCAGCAGCTCCGGGCCTGAGCAGTTCTTC
cdr3_aa: CASSSGPEQFF
d_call: NA
clone_size: NA
v_call: TRBV5-6
j_call: TRBJ2-1

cdr3_nt: TGTGCCAGCAGCCGAGGGGATATAGCGGGAAGCTCCTACAATGAGCAGTTCTTC
cdr3_aa: CASSRGDIAGSSYNEQFF
d_call: TRBD2
clone_size: NA
v_call: TRBV11-3
j_call: TRBJ2-1

cdr3_nt: TGTGCCAGCAGTCCTCGGGGGTTGGCAGATACGCAGTATTTT
cdr3_aa: CASSPRGLADTQYF
d_call: NA
clone_size: NA
v_call: TRBV6-5
j_call: TRBJ2-3

cdr3_nt: TGTGCCGCCACACGTGGGGGAGACGGCTACACCTTC
cdr3_aa: CAATRGGDGYTF
d_call: NA
clone_size: NA
v_call: TRBV6-5
j_call: TRBJ1-2

cdr3_nt: TGCGCCAGCAGCCAGGGCTCTGGGGCCAACGTCCTGACTTTC
cdr3_aa: CASSQGSGANVLTF
d_call: NA
clone_size: NA
v_call: TRBV5-1
j_call: TRBJ2-6

cdr3_nt: TGTGCCAGCTCACCCTCGGTTATAAGAGGGGGGAACACCGGGGAGCTGTTTTTT
cdr3_aa: CASSPSVIRGGNTGELFF
d_call: NA
clone_size: NA
v_call: TRBV18
j_call: TRBJ2-2

cdr3_nt: TGTGCCAGTAGTATTGGTCATACTAAAGAGACCCAGTACTTC
cdr3_aa: CASSIGHTKETQYF
d_call: NA
clone_size: NA
v_call: TRBV19
j_call: TRBJ2-5

cdr3_nt: TGTGCCAGCAGCCAAGAGTTGCCGCCAGGGGGGACCCAGTACTTC
cdr3_aa: CASSQELPPGGTQYF
d_call: TRBD1
clone_size: NA
v_call: TRBV14
j_call: TRBJ2-5

cdr3_nt: TGTGCCAGCTCACCTGGGACGGTCGGCGGGGAGCTGTTTTTT
cdr3_aa: CASSPGTVGGELFF
d_call: NA
clone_size: NA
v_call: TRBV18
j_call: TRBJ2-2

cdr3_nt: TGTGCCAGCAGCCCCCTTGCTAGCGGGACCGGGGAGCTGTTTTTT
cdr3_aa: CASSPLASGTGELFF
d_call: TRBD2
clone_size: NA
v_call: TRBV7-3
j_call: TRBJ2-2

cdr3_nt: TGCGCCAGCAGATACGACACGGCCGGGGAGCTGTTTTTT
cdr3_aa: CASRYDTAGELFF
d_call: NA
clone_size: NA
v_call: TRBV5-1
j_call: TRBJ2-2

cdr3_nt: TGTGCCTGGAGTGGCCGTGGGGGATCGCCCTACGAGCAGTACTTC
cdr3_aa: CAWSGRGGSPYEQYF
d_call: NA
clone_size: NA
v_call: TRBV30
j_call: TRBJ2-7

cdr3_nt: TGTGCTAGTGGTTACATCACAACCACAGGGGGCACTGAAGCTTTCTTT
cdr3_aa: CASGYITTTGGTEAFF
d_call: TRBD1
clone_size: few
v_call: TRBV12-5
j_call: TRBJ1-1

cdr3_nt: TGTGCCAGCAGCTTTAACTCCGGGACTCAATCGTACCAAGAGACCCAGTACTTC
cdr3_aa: CASSFNSGTQSYQETQYF
d_call: NA
clone_size: NA
v_call: TRBV7-8
j_call: TRBJ2-5

cdr3_nt: TGTGCCAGCAGTTACGCAGGGTACAATGAGCAGTTCTTC
cdr3_aa: CASSYAGYNEQFF
d_call: NA
clone_size: NA
v_call: TRBV6-5
j_call: TRBJ2-1

cdr3_nt: TGTGCCATCAGGACGGACAAGAACACTGAAGCTTTCTTT
cdr3_aa: CAIRTDKNTEAFF
d_call: NA
clone_size: NA
v_call: TRBV10-3
j_call: TRBJ1-1

cdr3_nt: TGTGCCAGCAGTCTCGAACAGGGAACCGGGGAGCTGTTTTTT
cdr3_aa: CASSLEQGTGELFF
d_call: NA
clone_size: NA
v_call: TRBV6-1
j_call: TRBJ2-2

cdr3_nt: TGTGCCAGCAGCCAACGGAGGACTGAAGCTTTCTTT
cdr3_aa: CASSQRRTEAFF
d_call: NA
clone_size: NA
v_call: TRBV5-6
j_call: TRBJ1-1

cdr3_nt: TGTGCCAGCAGCCCACGGTCGGGGATGGGTTACAATGAGCAGTTCTTC
cdr3_aa: CASSPRSGMGYNEQFF
d_call: NA
clone_size: NA
v_call: TRBV7-3
j_call: TRBJ2-1

cdr3_nt: TGTGCCAGCAGCCCCTGGGGAGGAGATCAGCCCCAGCATTTT
cdr3_aa: CASSPWGGDQPQHF
d_call: NA
clone_size: few
v_call: TRBV7-9
j_call: TRBJ1-5

cdr3_nt: TGTGCCAGCAGCTTGATGCGGCCGAGCTCTGGAAACACCATATATTTT
cdr3_aa: CASSLMRPSSGNTIYF
d_call: NA
clone_size: once
v_call: TRBV5-8
j_call: TRBJ1-3

cdr3_nt: TGTGCCAGCAGTGAAGCGGTGGAGGGGCCCACTGAAGCTTTCTTT
cdr3_aa: CASSEAVEGPTEAFF
d_call: NA
clone_size: NA
v_call: TRBV6-1
j_call: TRBJ1-1

cdr3_nt: TGTGCCAGCAGCTTAGGTGGTTGGGAACGGGGGAACATTCAGTACTTC
cdr3_aa: CASSLGGWERGNIQYF
d_call: NA
clone_size: once
v_call: TRBV7-9
j_call: TRBJ2-4

cdr3_nt: TGTGCCAGCAGCTTGCCTGGCCCGGTGGGAAACACCATATATTTT
cdr3_aa: CASSLPGPVGNTIYF
d_call: NA
clone_size: NA
v_call: TRBV5-4
j_call: TRBJ1-3

cdr3_nt: TGTGCCAGCAGCGTAGGAGGGGGGGGACTAGCTGCTGAGCAGTTCTTC
cdr3_aa: CASSVGGGGLAAEQFF
d_call: TRBD2
clone_size: few
v_call: TRBV9
j_call: TRBJ2-1

cdr3_nt: TGCAGCGTTGGGCTGTCCGAGGATACGCAGTATTTT
cdr3_aa: CSVGLSEDTQYF
d_call: NA
clone_size: NA
v_call: TRBV29-1
j_call: TRBJ2-3

cdr3_nt: TGCGCCAGCAGCCAGGGGACAGTCTATGGCTACACCTTC
cdr3_aa: CASSQGTVYGYTF
d_call: TRBD1
clone_size: NA
v_call: TRBV4-1
j_call: TRBJ1-2

cdr3_nt: TGTGCCAGCAGTGCGCGACAGGGGACGAACACTGAAGCTTTCTTT
cdr3_aa: CASSARQGTNTEAFF
d_call: TRBD1
clone_size: NA
v_call: TRBV6-1
j_call: TRBJ1-1